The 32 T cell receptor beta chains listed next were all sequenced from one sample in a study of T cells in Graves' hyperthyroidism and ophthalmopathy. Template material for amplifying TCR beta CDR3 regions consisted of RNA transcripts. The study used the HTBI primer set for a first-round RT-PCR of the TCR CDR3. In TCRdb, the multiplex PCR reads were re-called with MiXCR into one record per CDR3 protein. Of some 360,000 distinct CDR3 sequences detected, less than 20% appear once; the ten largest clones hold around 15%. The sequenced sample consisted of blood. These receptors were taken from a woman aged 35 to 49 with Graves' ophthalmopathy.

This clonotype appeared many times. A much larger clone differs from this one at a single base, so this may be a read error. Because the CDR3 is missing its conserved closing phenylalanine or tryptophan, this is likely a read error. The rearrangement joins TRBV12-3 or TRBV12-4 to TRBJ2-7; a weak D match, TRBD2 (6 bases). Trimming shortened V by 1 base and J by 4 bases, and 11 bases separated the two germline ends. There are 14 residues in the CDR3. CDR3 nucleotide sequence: TGTGCCAGCAGTTTAGGGGGAGGCGGTTACGAGCAGTACCTC. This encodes CASSLGGGGYEQYL.

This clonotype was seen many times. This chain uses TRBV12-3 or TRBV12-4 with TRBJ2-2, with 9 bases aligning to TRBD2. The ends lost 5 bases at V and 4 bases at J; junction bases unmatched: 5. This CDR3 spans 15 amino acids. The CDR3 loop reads CASSLAGGATGELFF. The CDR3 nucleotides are TGTGCCAGCAGTCTCGCGGGAGGGGCCACCGGGGAGCTGTTTTTT.

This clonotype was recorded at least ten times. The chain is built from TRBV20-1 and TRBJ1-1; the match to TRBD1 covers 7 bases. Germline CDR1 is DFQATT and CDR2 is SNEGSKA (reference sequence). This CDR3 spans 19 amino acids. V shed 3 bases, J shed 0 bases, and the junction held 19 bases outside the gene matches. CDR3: CSASEVLARTGGVNTEAFF. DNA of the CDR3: TGCAGTGCTAGTGAAGTTTTAGCCCGGACAGGAGGAGTGAACACTGAAGCTTTCTTT.

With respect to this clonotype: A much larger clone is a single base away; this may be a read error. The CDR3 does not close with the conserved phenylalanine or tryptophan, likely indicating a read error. The CDR3 sequence is CASSPRDHPYEQYI. For the CDR3, the DNA is TGTGCCAGCAGCCCCCGGGACCATCCCTACGAGCAGTACATC. This chain joins TRBV7-9 and TRBJ2-7; tentatively, D is TRBD1 or TRBD2 (5 bases each). Trimming cost V 5 bases and J 2 bases, with 13 bases left between them. CDR1 SEHNR and CDR2 FQNEAQ come from the germline V gene (reference sequence). The CDR3 totals 14 residues.

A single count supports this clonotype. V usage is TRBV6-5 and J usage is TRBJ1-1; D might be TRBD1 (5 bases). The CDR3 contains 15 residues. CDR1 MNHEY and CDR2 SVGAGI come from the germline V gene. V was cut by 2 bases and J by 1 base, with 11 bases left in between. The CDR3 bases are TGTGCCAGCAGTTACGGGGGTTCGGCGAACACTGAAGCTTTCTTT. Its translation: CASSYGGSANTEAFF.

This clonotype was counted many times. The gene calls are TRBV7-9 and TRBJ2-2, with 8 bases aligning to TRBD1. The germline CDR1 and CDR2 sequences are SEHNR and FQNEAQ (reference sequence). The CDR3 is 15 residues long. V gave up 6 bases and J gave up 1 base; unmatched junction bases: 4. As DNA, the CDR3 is TGTGCCAGCAGACAGACAGGGGTGAACACCGGGGAGCTGTTTTTT. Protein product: CASRQTGVNTGELFF.

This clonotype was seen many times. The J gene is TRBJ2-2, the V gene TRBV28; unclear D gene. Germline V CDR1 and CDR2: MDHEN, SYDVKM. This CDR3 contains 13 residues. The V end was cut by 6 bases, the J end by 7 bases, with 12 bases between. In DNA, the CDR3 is TGTGCCAGCAGCCGCAGGCTAAGCGGGGAGCTGTTTTTT. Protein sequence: CASSRRLSGELFF.

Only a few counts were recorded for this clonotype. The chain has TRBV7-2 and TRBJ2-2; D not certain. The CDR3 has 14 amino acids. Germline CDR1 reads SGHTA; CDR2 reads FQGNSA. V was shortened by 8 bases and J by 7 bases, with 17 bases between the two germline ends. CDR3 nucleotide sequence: TGTGCCAGCTCGACAATAAGGTTCGGCGGGGAGCTGTTTTTT. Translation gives CASSTIRFGGELFF.

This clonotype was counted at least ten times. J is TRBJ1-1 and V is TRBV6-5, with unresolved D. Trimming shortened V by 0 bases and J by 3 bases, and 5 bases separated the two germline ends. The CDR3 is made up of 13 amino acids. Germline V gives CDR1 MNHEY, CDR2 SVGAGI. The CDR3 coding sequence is TGTGCCAGCAGTTACTCCCCGGACACTGAAGCTTTCTTT. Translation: CASSYSPDTEAFF.

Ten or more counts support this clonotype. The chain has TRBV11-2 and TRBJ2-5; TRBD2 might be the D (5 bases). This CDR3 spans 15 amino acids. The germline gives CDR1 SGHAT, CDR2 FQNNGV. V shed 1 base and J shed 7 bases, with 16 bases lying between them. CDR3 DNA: TGTGCCAGCAGCTTAGGGACTGCTTCGGTTGGGACCCAGTACTTC. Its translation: CASSLGTASVGTQYF.

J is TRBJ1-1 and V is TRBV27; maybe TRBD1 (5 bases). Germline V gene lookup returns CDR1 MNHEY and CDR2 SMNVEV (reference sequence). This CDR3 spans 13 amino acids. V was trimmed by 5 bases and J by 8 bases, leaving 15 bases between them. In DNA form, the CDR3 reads TGTGCCAGCAGTATGGGGCACCTAGTAGAAGCTTTCTTT. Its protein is CASSMGHLVEAFF.

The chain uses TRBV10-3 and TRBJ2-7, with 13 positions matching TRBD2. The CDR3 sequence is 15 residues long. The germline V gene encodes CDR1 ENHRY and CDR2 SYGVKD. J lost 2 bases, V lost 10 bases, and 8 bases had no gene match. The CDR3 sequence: CATAGTSGAAYEQYF. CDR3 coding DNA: TGTGCCACTGCCGGGACTAGCGGGGCCGCCTACGAGCAGTACTTC.

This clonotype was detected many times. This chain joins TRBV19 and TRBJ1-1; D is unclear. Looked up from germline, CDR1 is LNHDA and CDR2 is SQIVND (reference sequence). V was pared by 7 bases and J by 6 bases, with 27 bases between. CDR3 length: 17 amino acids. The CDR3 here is CASNHRLGLPGNAEAFF. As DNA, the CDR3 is TGTGCCAGTAACCACCGGCTGGGCCTTCCGGGAAACGCTGAAGCTTTCTTT.

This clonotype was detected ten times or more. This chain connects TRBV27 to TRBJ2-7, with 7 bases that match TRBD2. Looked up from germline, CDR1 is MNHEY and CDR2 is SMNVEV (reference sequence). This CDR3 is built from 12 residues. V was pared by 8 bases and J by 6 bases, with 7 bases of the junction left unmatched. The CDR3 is CASEGRAREQYF. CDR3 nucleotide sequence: TGTGCCAGCGAGGGGAGGGCCCGCGAGCAGTACTTC.

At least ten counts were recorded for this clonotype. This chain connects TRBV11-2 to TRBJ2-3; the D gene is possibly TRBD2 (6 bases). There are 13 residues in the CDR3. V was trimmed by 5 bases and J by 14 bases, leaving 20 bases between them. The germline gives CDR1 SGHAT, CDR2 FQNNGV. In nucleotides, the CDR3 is TGTGCCAGCAGCCCTAGTACGGGACTTGCTCTGTATTTT. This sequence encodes CASSPSTGLALYF. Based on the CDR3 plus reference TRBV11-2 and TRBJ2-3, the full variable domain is EAGVAQSPRYKIIEKRQSVAFWCNPISGHATLYWYQQILGQGPKLLIQFQNNGVVDDSQLPKDRFSAERLKGVDSTLKIQPAKLEDSAVYLCASSPSTGLALYFGPGTRLTVL.

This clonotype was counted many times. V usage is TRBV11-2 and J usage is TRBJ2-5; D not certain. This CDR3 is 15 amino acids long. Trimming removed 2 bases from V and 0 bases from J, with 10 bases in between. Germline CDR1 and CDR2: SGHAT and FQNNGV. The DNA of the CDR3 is TGTGCCAGCAGCTTAATTATTGGATACCAAGAGACCCAGTACTTC. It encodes CASSLIIGYQETQYF.

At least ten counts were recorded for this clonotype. This CDR3 is CASSQESRGENIQYF. DNA of the CDR3: TGCGCCAGCAGCCAAGAATCTAGGGGAGAAAACATTCAGTACTTC. This chain uses TRBV4-3 with TRBJ2-4; D may be TRBD1 or TRBD2 (5 bases each). V was cut by 0 bases and J by 5 bases, with 11 bases left in between. The CDR3 consists of 15 residues. CDR1 and CDR2 (germline): LGHNA, YSLEER.

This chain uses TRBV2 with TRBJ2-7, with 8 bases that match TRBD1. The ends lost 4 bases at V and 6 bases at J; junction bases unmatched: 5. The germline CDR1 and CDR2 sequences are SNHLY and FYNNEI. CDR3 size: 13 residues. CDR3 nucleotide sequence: TGTGCCAGCAGTGGCAGGGGGCAGGCCGAGCAGTACTTC. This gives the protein CASSGRGQAEQYF.

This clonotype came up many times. CDR3 DNA: TGCAGTGCTAGAGAAGCGGGCAGGGCTAACACTGAAGCTTTCTTT. It is translated as CSAREAGRANTEAFF. The chain combines TRBV20-1 with TRBJ1-1, with D perhaps TRBD1 (5 bases). The V end lost 0 bases, the J end lost 2 bases, and 13 bases lay between the germline ends. CDR3 length: 15 residues. The germline V gene has CDR1 DFQATT and CDR2 SNEGSKA (reference sequence).

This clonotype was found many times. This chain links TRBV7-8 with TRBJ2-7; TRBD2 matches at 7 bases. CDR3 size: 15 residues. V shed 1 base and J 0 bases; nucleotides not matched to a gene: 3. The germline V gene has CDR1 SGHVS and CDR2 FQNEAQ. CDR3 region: CASSLGGSYSYEQYF. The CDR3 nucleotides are TGTGCCAGCAGCTTAGGCGGGAGCTACTCCTACGAGCAGTACTTC.

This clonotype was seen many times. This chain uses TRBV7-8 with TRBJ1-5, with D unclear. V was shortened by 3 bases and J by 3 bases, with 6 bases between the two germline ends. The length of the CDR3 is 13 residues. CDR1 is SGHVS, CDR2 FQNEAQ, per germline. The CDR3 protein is CASSFSPNQPQHF. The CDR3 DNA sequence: TGTGCCAGCAGCTTTTCACCCAATCAGCCCCAGCATTTT.

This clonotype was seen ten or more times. This chain's CDR3 is CASSKQGAEQYF. The CDR3, as DNA: TGTGCCAGCAGCAAACAGGGGGCCGAGCAGTACTTC. V usage is TRBV27 and J usage is TRBJ2-7; 9 bases match TRBD1. Trimming at V came to 6 bases and at J to 6 bases, leaving 3 bases not matched to a gene. CDR3 length: 12 residues. Germline V gene lookup returns CDR1 MNHEY and CDR2 SMNVEV (reference sequence).

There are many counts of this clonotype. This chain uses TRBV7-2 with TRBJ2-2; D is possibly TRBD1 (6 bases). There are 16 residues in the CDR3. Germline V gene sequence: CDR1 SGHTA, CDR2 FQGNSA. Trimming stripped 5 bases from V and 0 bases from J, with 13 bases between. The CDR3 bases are TGTGCCAGCAGCACCCTCGGGACAACGAACACCGGGGAGCTGTTTTTT. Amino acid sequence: CASSTLGTTNTGELFF. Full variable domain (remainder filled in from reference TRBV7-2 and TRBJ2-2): GAGVSQSPSNKVTEKGKDVELRCDPISGHTALYWYRQSLGQGLEFLIYFQGNSAPDKSGLPSDRFSAERTGGSVSTLTIQRTQQEDSAVYLCASSTLGTTNTGELFFGEGSRLTVL.

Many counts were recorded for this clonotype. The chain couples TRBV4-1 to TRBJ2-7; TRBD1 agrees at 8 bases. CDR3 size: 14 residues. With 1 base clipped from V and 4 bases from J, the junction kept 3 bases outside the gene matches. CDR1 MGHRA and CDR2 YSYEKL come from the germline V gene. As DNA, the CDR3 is TGCGCCAGCAGCCAAGGGACAGGGAATTACGAGCAGTACTTC. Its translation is CASSQGTGNYEQYF.

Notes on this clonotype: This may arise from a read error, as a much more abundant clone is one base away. The CDR3 DNA sequence: TGTGCCAGCAGTTACACGGCAGGCTCTGGAGACACCATATATTTT. Translation: CASSYTAGSGDTIYF. The chain recombines TRBV6-2 or TRBV6-3 with TRBJ1-3; D gene ambiguous. The germline V gene encodes CDR1 MNHEY and CDR2 SVGEGT. CDR3 length equals 15 residues.

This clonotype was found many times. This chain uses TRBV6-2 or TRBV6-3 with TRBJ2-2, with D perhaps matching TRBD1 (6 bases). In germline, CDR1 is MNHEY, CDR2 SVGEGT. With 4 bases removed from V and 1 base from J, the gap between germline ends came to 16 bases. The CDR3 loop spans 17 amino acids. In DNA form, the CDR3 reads TGTGCCAGCAGTTTTGCCCCAGGGACAAAGAACACCGGGGAGCTGTTTTTT. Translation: CASSFAPGTKNTGELFF.

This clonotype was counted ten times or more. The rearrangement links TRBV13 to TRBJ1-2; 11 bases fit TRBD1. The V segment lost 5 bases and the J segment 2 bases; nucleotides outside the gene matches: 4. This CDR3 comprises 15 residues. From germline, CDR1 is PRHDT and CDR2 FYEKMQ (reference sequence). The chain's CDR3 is CASSHRDRGNYGYTF. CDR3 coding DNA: TGTGCCAGCAGCCATCGGGACAGGGGGAACTATGGCTACACCTTC.

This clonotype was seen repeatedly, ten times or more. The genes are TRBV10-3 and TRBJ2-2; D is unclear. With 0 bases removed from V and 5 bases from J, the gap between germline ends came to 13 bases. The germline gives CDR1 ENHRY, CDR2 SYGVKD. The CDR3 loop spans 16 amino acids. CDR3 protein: CAISESGLSGTGELFF. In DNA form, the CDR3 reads TGTGCCATCAGTGAGTCGGGTCTATCTGGGACCGGGGAGCTGTTTTTT.

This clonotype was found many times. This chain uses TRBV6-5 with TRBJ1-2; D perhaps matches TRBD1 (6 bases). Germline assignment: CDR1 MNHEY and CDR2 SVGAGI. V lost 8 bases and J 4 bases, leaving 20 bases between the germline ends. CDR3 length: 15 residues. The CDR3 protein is CASGDGGQGSYGYTF. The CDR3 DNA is TGTGCCAGCGGCGACGGAGGCCAGGGGAGCTATGGCTACACCTTC.

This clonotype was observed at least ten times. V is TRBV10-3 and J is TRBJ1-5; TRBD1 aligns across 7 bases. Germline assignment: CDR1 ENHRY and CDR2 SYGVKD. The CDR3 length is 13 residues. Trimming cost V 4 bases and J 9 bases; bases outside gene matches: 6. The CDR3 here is CAISGGQDWPQHF. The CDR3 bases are TGTGCCATCAGTGGAGGACAGGATTGGCCCCAGCATTTT.

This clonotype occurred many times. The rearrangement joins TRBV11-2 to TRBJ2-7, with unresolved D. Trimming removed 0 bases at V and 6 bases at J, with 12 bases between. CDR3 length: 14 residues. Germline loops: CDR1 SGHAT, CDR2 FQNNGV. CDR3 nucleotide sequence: TGTGCCAGCAGCTTAGACCCCGCCGGTATCGAGCAGTACTTC. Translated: CASSLDPAGIEQYF.

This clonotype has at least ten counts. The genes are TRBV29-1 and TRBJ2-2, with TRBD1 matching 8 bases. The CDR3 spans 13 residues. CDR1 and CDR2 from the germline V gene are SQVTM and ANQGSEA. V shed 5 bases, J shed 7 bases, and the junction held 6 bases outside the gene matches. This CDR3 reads CSVKDRVIGELFF. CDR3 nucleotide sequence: TGCAGCGTTAAGGACAGGGTCATCGGGGAGCTGTTTTTT.